This T cell receptor beta chain came from a study of blood T cells in healthy people across ages. Study-wide results and limits: Among long-lived donors, naive CD4+ cells were more numerous and diversity higher than in aged donors.

CDR1 is LNHNV, CDR2 YYDKDF, per germline (reference sequence). The length of the CDR3 is 21 residues. Primed by a sample-barcoded 5' primer and a J-beta primer mix, a second PCR proceeded for about 6 to 11 cycles. TCRdb used MiXCR to reprocess the 5' RACE reads, holding one entry per CDR3 protein. The repertoire holds about 1.1 million distinct CDR3 sequences, with 35% to 45% as singletons. The table lists this clonotype with a count of one. Antigen specificity is unknown. Mismatch with germline at one junction end may stem from a read error. The sequenced sample was blood. The clonotype originates from a man between 18 and 35 years old in good health. The rearrangement uses TRBV15 and TRBJ1-6; no definite D call. The CDR3 region has the DNA TGTGCCACCAGCAGAGCAGCGGTTAGGGCCGGGTCTAGCTCCTATAATTCACCCCCCCACTTT. It encodes CATSRAAVRAGSSSYNSPPHF.